This is a list of T cell receptor beta chains from one sample in a study of CD8 T cells in Susac syndrome. TCRdb recomputed calls from the immunoSEQ multiplex PCR reads with MiXCR, one row per CDR3 protein. Altogether more than 150,000 distinct CDR3 sequences are present, 85% to 95% being singletons, with the ten largest covering around 0.15%. The sample comprised CD4+ T cells from PBMCs. These receptors were taken from a human donor with Susac syndrome. Each CDR3 is given with its conserved first and last residue. A D gene is named only where the DNA matches it firmly. Size tells how often a clone was seen (once, few, many) or the class of an expanded clone, and some rows leave it out.

V gene: TRBV27
J gene: TRBJ2-1
D gene: -
clone size: -
CDR3 DNA: TGTGCCAGCAGTACTCGGCGGCTAGCCTTTGACAATGAGCAGTTCTTC
CDR3 protein: CASSTRRLAFDNEQFF

V gene: TRBV10-3
J gene: TRBJ2-7
D gene: TRBD1
clone size: once
CDR3 DNA: TGTGCCATCAGTGCCCTAACAGGGGGAGGTGGTTCCTACGAGCAGTACTTC
CDR3 protein: CAISALTGGGGSYEQYF

V gene: TRBV7-8
J gene: TRBJ1-5
D gene: TRBD1
clone size: -
CDR3 DNA: TGTGCCAGCAGCTTGGGGGCAGGGGGTCAGCCCCAGCATTTT
CDR3 protein: CASSLGAGGQPQHF

V gene: TRBV9
J gene: TRBJ1-3
D gene: TRBD1
clone size: -
CDR3 DNA: TGTGCCAGCAGCGCGACAGGGTCGGAGGGAAACACCATATATTTT
CDR3 protein: CASSATGSEGNTIYF

V gene: TRBV29-1
J gene: TRBJ1-1
D gene: TRBD1
clone size: -
CDR3 DNA: TGCAGCGCACGGGACAGGTCCATGAACACTGAAGCTTTCTTT
CDR3 protein: CSARDRSMNTEAFF

V gene: TRBV29-1
J gene: TRBJ2-7
D gene: TRBD1
clone size: -
CDR3 DNA: TGCAGCGTCCGACAGGGCCCCTCCTACGAGCAGTACTTC
CDR3 protein: CSVRQGPSYEQYF

V gene: TRBV5-1
J gene: TRBJ2-1
D gene: TRBD2
clone size: -
CDR3 DNA: TGCGCCAGCAGCTTGAGAACTAGCGGGGCAGATGAGCAGTTCTTC
CDR3 protein: CASSLRTSGADEQFF

V gene: TRBV20-1
J gene: TRBJ2-1
D gene: -
clone size: -
CDR3 DNA: TGCAGTGCTAGGACCGTCAAACTAGAGCAGTTCTTC
CDR3 protein: CSARTVKLEQFF

V gene: TRBV12-3/TRBV12-4
J gene: TRBJ1-5
D gene: TRBD1
clone size: once
CDR3 DNA: TGTGCCAGCAGTTACGGAGGGGGCCAACAGCCCCAGCATTTT
CDR3 protein: CASSYGGGQQPQHF

V gene: TRBV3-1
J gene: TRBJ2-7
D gene: -
clone size: -
CDR3 DNA: TGTGCCAGCAGCCAAGGAGAGGCCTACGAGCAGTACTTC
CDR3 protein: CASSQGEAYEQYF

V gene: TRBV3-1
J gene: TRBJ2-6
D gene: TRBD1
clone size: -
CDR3 DNA: TGTGCCAGCAGCTCTCGTACGGCCGGGACAGGGTTCGGCTCTGGGGCCAACGTCCTGACTTTC
CDR3 protein: CASSSRTAGTGFGSGANVLTF

V gene: TRBV11-1
J gene: TRBJ2-5
D gene: -
clone size: -
CDR3 DNA: TGTGCCAGCAGCAAGACCGGGACACTTTCTCTTCTGTACCAAGAGACCCAGTACTTC
CDR3 protein: CASSKTGTLSLLYQETQYF

V gene: TRBV3-1
J gene: TRBJ2-3
D gene: -
clone size: -
CDR3 DNA: TGTGCCAGCGGGCTAGGGGATACGCAGTATTTT
CDR3 protein: CASGLGDTQYF

V gene: TRBV5-4
J gene: TRBJ1-5
D gene: TRBD1
clone size: -
CDR3 DNA: TGTGCCAGCAGCTTGGCGGGGACAGGGGATCAGCCCCAGCATTTT
CDR3 protein: CASSLAGTGDQPQHF

V gene: TRBV20-1
J gene: TRBJ2-1
D gene: -
clone size: -
CDR3 DNA: TGCAGTGCTCAGGGGGGGCCCGTCTACAATGAGCAGTTCTTC
CDR3 protein: CSAQGGPVYNEQFF

V gene: TRBV20-1
J gene: TRBJ2-5
D gene: -
clone size: -
CDR3 DNA: TGCAGCGCGGGTCCCCAAGAGACCCAGTACTTC
CDR3 protein: CSAGPQETQYF

V gene: TRBV6-5
J gene: TRBJ1-1
D gene: TRBD1
clone size: -
CDR3 DNA: TGTGCCAGCAGGGGACAGGCGCGCACTGAAGCTTTCTTT
CDR3 protein: CASRGQARTEAFF

V gene: TRBV18
J gene: TRBJ2-3
D gene: TRBD1
clone size: -
CDR3 DNA: TGTGCCAGCTCACCGGGACAGGGGTCAGATACGCAGTATTTT
CDR3 protein: CASSPGQGSDTQYF

V gene: TRBV21-1
J gene: TRBJ1-6
D gene: -
clone size: once
CDR3 DNA: TGTGCCAGCAGCTCTCCGGGACAGCATAATTCACCCCTCCACTTT
CDR3 protein: CASSSPGQHNSPLHF

V gene: TRBV20-1
J gene: TRBJ2-1
D gene: TRBD2
clone size: -
CDR3 DNA: TGCAGTGCCGTCGTGTGGCGGGGGGGCTCCTACAATGAGCAGTTCTTC
CDR3 protein: CSAVVWRGGSYNEQFF

V gene: TRBV24-1
J gene: TRBJ2-7
D gene: -
clone size: -
CDR3 DNA: TGTGCCACTTCAGTCCAGCCCTACGAGCAGTACTTC
CDR3 protein: CATSVQPYEQYF

V gene: TRBV20-1
J gene: TRBJ2-7
D gene: -
clone size: -
CDR3 DNA: TGCAGTGCCAACCCCCCAGGGATGCCCTACGAGCAGTACTTC
CDR3 protein: CSANPPGMPYEQYF

V gene: TRBV12-3/TRBV12-4
J gene: TRBJ2-5
D gene: TRBD1
clone size: -
CDR3 DNA: TGTGCCAGCGTCAGGGACAGGGTTGAGACCCAGTACTTC
CDR3 protein: CASVRDRVETQYF

V gene: TRBV6-5
J gene: TRBJ2-5
D gene: -
clone size: -
CDR3 DNA: TGTGCCAGCAGCCCTTACAGGGTTGGGAAAGAGACCCAGTACTTC
CDR3 protein: CASSPYRVGKETQYF

V gene: TRBV2
J gene: TRBJ2-6
D gene: -
clone size: -
CDR3 DNA: TGTGCCAGCACCCCCCCGGGGGCCAACGTCCTGACTTTC
CDR3 protein: CASTPPGANVLTF

V gene: TRBV2
J gene: TRBJ2-3
D gene: -
clone size: -
CDR3 DNA: TGTGCCAGCAAGGTACAGCTTAGCACAGATACGCAGTATTTT
CDR3 protein: CASKVQLSTDTQYF

V gene: TRBV29-1
J gene: TRBJ1-1
D gene: -
clone size: -
CDR3 DNA: TGCAGCGTTGGGGGTCAGGGCATTGAAGCTTTCTTT
CDR3 protein: CSVGGQGIEAFF

V gene: TRBV18
J gene: TRBJ1-1
D gene: TRBD1
clone size: -
CDR3 DNA: TGTGCCAGCTCCCCCGACAGGGAACGAGCTGAAGCTTTCTTT
CDR3 protein: CASSPDRERAEAFF

V gene: TRBV20-1
J gene: TRBJ2-3
D gene: -
clone size: -
CDR3 DNA: TGCAGTGCTAGCCAGGACGGAGCTAGCACAGATACGCAGTATTTT
CDR3 protein: CSASQDGASTDTQYF